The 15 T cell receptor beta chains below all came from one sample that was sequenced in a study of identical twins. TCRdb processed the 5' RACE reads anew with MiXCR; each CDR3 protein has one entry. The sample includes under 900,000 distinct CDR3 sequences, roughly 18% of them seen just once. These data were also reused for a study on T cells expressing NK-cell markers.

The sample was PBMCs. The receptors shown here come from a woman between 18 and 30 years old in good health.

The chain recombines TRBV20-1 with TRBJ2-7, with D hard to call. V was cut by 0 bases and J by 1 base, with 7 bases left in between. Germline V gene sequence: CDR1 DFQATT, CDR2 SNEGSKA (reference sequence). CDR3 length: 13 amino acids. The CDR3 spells CSARDGVSYEQYF. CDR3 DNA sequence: TGCAGTGCTAGAGATGGAGTGTCCTACGAGCAGTACTTC.

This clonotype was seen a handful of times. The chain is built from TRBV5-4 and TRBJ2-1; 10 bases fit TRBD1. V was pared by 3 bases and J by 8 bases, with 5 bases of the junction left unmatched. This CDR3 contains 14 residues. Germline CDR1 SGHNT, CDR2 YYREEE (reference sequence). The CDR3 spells CASSWGTGADEQFF. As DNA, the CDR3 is TGTGCCAGCAGCTGGGGGACAGGGGCCGATGAGCAGTTCTTC.

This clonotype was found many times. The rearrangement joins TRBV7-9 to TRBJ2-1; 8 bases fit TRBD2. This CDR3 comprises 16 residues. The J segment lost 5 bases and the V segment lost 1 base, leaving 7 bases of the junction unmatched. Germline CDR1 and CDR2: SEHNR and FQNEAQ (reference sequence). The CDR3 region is CASSLVELAENNEQFF. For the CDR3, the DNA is TGTGCCAGCAGCTTAGTGGAACTAGCGGAGAACAATGAGCAGTTCTTC.

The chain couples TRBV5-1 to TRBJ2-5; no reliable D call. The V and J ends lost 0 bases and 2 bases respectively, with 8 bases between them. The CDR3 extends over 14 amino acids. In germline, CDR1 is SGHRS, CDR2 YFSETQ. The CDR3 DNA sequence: TGCGCCAGCAGCTTGGGCTACCATCAAGAGACCCAGTACTTC. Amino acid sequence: CASSLGYHQETQYF.

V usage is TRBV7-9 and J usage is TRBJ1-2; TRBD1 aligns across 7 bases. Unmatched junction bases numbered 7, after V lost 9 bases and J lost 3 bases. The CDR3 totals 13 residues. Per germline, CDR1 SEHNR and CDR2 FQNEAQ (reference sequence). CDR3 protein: CASSDRVHYGYTF. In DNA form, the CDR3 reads TGTGCCAGTTCTGACAGGGTTCACTATGGCTACACCTTC. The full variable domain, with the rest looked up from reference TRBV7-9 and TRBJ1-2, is DTGVSQNPRHKITKRGQNVTFRCDPISEHNRLYWYRQTLGQGPEFLTYFQNEAQLEKSRLLSDRFSAERPKGSFSTLEIQRTEQGDSAMYLCASSDRVHYGYTFGSGTRLTVV.

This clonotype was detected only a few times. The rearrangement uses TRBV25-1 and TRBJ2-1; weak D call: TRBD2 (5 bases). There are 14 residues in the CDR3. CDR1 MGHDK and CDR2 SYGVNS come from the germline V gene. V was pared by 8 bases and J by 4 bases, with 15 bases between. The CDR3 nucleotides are TGTGCCAGCCGACCCCCGGGGTCGTACAATGAGCAGTTCTTC. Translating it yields CASRPPGSYNEQFF.

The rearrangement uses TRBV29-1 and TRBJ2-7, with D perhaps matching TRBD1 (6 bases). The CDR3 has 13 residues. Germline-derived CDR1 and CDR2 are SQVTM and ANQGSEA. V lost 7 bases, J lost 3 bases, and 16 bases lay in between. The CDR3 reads CSARSTGIYEQYF. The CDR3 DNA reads TGCAGCGCGCGAAGTACAGGGATCTACGAGCAGTACTTC.

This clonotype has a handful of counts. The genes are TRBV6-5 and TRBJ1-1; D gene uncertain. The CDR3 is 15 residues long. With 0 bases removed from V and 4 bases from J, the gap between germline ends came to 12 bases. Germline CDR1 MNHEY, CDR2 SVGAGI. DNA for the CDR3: TGTGCCAGCAGTTACTCGAGCAGGCGCCGCACTGAAGCTTTCTTT. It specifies CASSYSSRRRTEAFF.

The CDR3 protein is CASSPSSGGRYEQYF. DNA for the CDR3: TGTGCCAGCAGCCCCAGCTCAGGGGGCCGTTACGAGCAGTACTTC. This chain connects TRBV3-1 to TRBJ2-7, with 8 bases fitting TRBD1. The V segment lost 4 bases and the J segment 4 bases; nucleotides outside the gene matches: 9. Germline V CDR1 and CDR2: LGHDT, YNNKEL (reference sequence). The CDR3 totals 15 residues.

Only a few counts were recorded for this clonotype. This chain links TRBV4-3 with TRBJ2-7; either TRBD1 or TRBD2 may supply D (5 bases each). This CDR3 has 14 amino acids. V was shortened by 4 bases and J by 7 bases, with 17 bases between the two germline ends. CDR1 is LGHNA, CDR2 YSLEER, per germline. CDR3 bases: TGCGCCAGCAGCCGAGACCCGGGGACGGGGGAGCAGTACTTC. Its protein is CASSRDPGTGEQYF.

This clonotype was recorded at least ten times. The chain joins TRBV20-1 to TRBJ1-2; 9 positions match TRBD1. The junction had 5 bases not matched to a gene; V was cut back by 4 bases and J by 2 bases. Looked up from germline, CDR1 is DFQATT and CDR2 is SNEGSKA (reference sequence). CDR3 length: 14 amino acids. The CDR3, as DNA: TGCAGTGCTACGGGACAGGGTTACAACTATGGCTACACCTTC. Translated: CSATGQGYNYGYTF.

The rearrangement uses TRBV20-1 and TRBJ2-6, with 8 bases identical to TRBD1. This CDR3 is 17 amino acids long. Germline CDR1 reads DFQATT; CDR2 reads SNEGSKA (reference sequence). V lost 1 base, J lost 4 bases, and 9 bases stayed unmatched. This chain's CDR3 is CSARGRGRGTGANVLTF. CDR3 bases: TGCAGTGCTAGAGGCAGGGGGCGAGGGACAGGGGCCAACGTCCTGACTTTC.

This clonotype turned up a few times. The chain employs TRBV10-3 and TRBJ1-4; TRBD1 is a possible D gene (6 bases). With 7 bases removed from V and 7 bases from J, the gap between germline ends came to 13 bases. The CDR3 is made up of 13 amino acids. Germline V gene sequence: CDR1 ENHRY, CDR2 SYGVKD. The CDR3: CAIKGQGIEKLFF. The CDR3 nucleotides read TGTGCCATCAAGGGGCAGGGGATTGAAAAACTGTTTTTT.

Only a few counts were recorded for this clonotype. The CDR3 DNA follows: TGTGCCAGCAGAAACAGGGCTACGCAGTATTTT. It codes for CASRNRATQYF. This chain joins TRBV6-5 and TRBJ2-3, with D possibly being TRBD1 (6 bases). The CDR3 is made up of 11 amino acids. The germline CDR1 and CDR2 sequences are MNHEY and SVGAGI. V was shortened by 6 bases and J by 8 bases, with 9 bases between the two germline ends.

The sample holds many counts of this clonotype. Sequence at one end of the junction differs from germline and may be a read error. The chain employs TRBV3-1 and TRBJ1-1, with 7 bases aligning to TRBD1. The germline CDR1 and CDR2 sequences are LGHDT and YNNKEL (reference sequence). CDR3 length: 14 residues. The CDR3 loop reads CASSHNQQGTGAFF. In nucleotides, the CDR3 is TGTGCCAGCAGCCATAATCAACAGGGGACTGGAGCTTTCTTT.